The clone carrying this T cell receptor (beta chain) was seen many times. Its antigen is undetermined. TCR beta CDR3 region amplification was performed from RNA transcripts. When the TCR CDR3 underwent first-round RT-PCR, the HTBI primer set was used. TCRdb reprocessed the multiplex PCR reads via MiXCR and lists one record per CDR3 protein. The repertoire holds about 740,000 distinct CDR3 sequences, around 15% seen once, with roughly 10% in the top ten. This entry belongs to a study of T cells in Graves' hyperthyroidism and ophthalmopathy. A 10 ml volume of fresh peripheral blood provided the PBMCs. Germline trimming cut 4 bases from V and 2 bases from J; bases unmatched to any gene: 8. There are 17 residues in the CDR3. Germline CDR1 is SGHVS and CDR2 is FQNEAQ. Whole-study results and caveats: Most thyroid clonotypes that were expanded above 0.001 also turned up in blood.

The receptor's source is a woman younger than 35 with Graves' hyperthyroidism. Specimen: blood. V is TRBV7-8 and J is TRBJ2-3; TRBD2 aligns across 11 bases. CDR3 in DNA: TGTGCCAGCAGCTCACGGGGGACTAGCGGATTCACAGATACGCAGTATTTT. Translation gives CASSSRGTSGFTDTQYF.